This is a list of T cell receptor beta chains from one sample in a study of vaccination and CD4 T cells after COVID-19. From the PCR reads, TCRdb called clonotypes with MiXCR, one entry per CDR3 protein. Among over 10,000 distinct CDR3 sequences listed, around 40% were seen once. Antigens for these TCRs are unknown. The sequenced sample was CD4+ T cells from blood, cultured in vitro, obtained after SARS-CoV-2 vaccination. The receptor source for this set is a human donor who had recovered from COVID-19. Both conserved end residues are part of each CDR3. A D gene is named only where the DNA matches it firmly. Clone size is not always given. Where it is, it says once, few, many or a class for expanded clones.

J gene,V gene,D gene,clone size,CDR3 protein,CDR3 DNA
TRBJ2-3,TRBV6-5,NA,NA,CASSYNRPPHPQYF,TGTGCCAGCAGCTACAACCGGCCCCCCCATCCGCAGTATTTT
TRBJ2-5,TRBV7-9,TRBD1,NA,CASSWGTGDRFDQYF,TGTGCCAGCAGCTGGGGGACAGGGGATAGGTTTGACCAGTACTTC
TRBJ2-3,TRBV12-3/TRBV12-4,NA,NA,CASSSEVTHGSDTQYF,TGTGCCAGCAGTTCTGAGGTGACCCACGGGTCAGATACGCAGTATTTT
TRBJ2-2,TRBV5-1,NA,NA,CASSLSSRSNTGELFF,TGCGCCAGCAGCTTGTCCTCCCGTTCTAACACCGGGGAGCTGTTTTTT
TRBJ2-2,TRBV18,NA,medium-sized,CASSPRLGAGTGELFF,TGTGCCAGCTCACCCAGACTAGGCGCTGGCACCGGGGAGCTGTTTTTT
TRBJ2-2,TRBV12-3/TRBV12-4,TRBD1,few,CASTFWTGANTGELFF,TGTGCCAGCACTTTCTGGACAGGAGCGAACACCGGGGAGCTGTTTTTT
TRBJ1-3,TRBV6-1,NA,few,CASRRQLSGNTIYF,TGTGCCAGCAGGAGACAACTCTCTGGAAACACCATATATTTT
TRBJ2-1,TRBV10-3,TRBD1,NA,CARRGLGNGQFF,TGTGCCCGCAGGGGGCTCGGGAATGGGCAGTTCTTC
TRBJ2-1,TRBV30,NA,NA,CAWNILEDNEQFF,TGTGCCTGGAATATACTCGAGGACAATGAGCAGTTCTTC
TRBJ1-3,TRBV12-3/TRBV12-4,TRBD1,few,CASSGQGSGNTIYF,TGTGCCAGCAGCGGACAGGGCTCTGGAAACACCATATATTTT
TRBJ1-2,TRBV28,NA,few,CASTTGGAETFYGYTF,TGTGCCAGCACCACCGGTGGGGCCGAGACCTTCTATGGCTACACCTTC
TRBJ1-6,TRBV20-1,NA,few,CSARDQAGSPLHF,TGCAGTGCTAGAGATCAAGCAGGGTCACCCCTCCACTTT
TRBJ2-3,TRBV20-1,TRBD2,NA,CSAPRTSGSSEADTQYF,TGCAGTGCTCCGAGGACTAGCGGGAGTTCGGAGGCAGATACGCAGTATTTT
TRBJ2-7,TRBV20-1,TRBD1,NA,CSARDPRAVTGVGEQYF,TGCAGTGCTAGAGATCCCCGGGCCGTGACAGGGGTGGGCGAGCAGTACTTC
TRBJ2-6,TRBV14,TRBD1,NA,CASSQRTGLGANVLTF,TGTGCCAGCAGCCAAAGGACAGGGCTCGGGGCCAACGTCCTGACTTTC
TRBJ1-1,TRBV6-5,NA,few,CASSYILGRQGKTEAFF,TGTGCCAGCAGTTACATTCTAGGTCGGCAGGGAAAGACTGAAGCTTTCTTT
TRBJ2-7,TRBV28,TRBD2,NA,CASSRSRTSGRSEQYF,TGTGCCAGCAGTCGCTCCCGGACTAGCGGGCGGAGCGAGCAGTACTTC
TRBJ2-5,TRBV7-2,NA,few,CASSSRGTTGLETQYF,TGTGCCAGCAGCTCACGGGGGACGACAGGGCTGGAGACCCAGTACTTC
TRBJ2-5,TRBV2,NA,few,CASSRFGGQETQYF,TGTGCCAGCAGTAGGTTCGGGGGTCAAGAGACCCAGTACTTC
TRBJ1-1,TRBV6-5,NA,NA,CASSYGGGGTEAFF,TGTGCCAGCAGTTACGGAGGGGGAGGCACTGAAGCTTTCTTT
TRBJ2-3,TRBV7-3,NA,large,CASSLGTASGTDTQYF,TGTGCCAGCAGCTTAGGGACGGCCTCGGGCACAGATACGCAGTATTTT
TRBJ2-7,TRBV6-1,NA,NA,CASRGQKDEQYF,TGTGCCAGCAGGGGACAAAAGGACGAGCAGTACTTC
TRBJ2-2,TRBV6-2/TRBV6-3,NA,few,CASSYSRVGTGELFF,TGTGCCAGCAGTTACTCCAGGGTCGGCACCGGGGAGCTGTTTTTT
TRBJ2-4,TRBV4-1,NA,NA,CASSQVSSGGALAKNIQYF,TGCGCCAGCAGCCAAGTGAGTTCGGGCGGGGCCCTAGCCAAAAACATTCAGTACTTC
TRBJ1-1,TRBV6-2/TRBV6-3,NA,NA,CASSYQGPTGTEAFF,TGTGCCAGCAGTTACCAGGGACCAACGGGCACCGAAGCTTTCTTT
TRBJ2-2,TRBV6-1,TRBD2,once,CASRTSGREGGELFF,TGTGCCAGCAGGACTAGCGGGAGAGAGGGCGGGGAGCTGTTTTTT
TRBJ1-5,TRBV14,TRBD1,few,CASSPGGTGLNQPQHF,TGTGCCAGCAGCCCGGGCGGGACAGGCTTAAATCAGCCCCAGCATTTT
TRBJ1-2,TRBV7-9,NA,few,CASSPRQNYGYTF,TGTGCCAGCAGCCCGCGACAGAACTATGGCTACACCTTC
TRBJ1-1,TRBV6-1,TRBD1,NA,CASSDGQGRTEAFF,TGTGCCAGCAGTGATGGACAGGGGAGAACTGAAGCTTTCTTT
TRBJ2-1,TRBV20-1,TRBD1,few,CSARVGTGAYNEQFF,TGCAGTGCTAGAGTCGGGACAGGCGCCTACAATGAGCAGTTCTTC
TRBJ2-1,TRBV6-5,NA,few,CASSSLEGSSYNEQFF,TGTGCCAGCAGTTCCCTAGAGGGGAGCTCCTACAATGAGCAGTTCTTC
TRBJ2-1,TRBV28,TRBD2,NA,CASSIGGAHSYNEQFF,TGTGCCAGCAGTATCGGGGGGGCACATTCCTACAATGAGCAGTTCTTC
TRBJ2-3,TRBV11-2,TRBD1,NA,CASSENRGTDTQYF,TGTGCCAGCAGCGAGAACAGGGGAACAGATACGCAGTATTTT
TRBJ2-7,TRBV28,NA,NA,CAVPDSSTSEQYF,TGTGCCGTCCCGGACAGTTCTACGTCTGAGCAGTACTTC
TRBJ1-5,TRBV4-3,NA,NA,CASSQETANQPQHF,TGCGCCAGCAGCCAAGAAACAGCGAATCAGCCCCAGCATTTT
TRBJ2-1,TRBV30,NA,few,CAWSVGLSSYNEQFF,TGTGCCTGGAGTGTCGGCCTAAGCTCCTACAATGAGCAGTTCTTC
TRBJ1-2,TRBV27,TRBD1,NA,CASRDSFNYGYTF,TGTGCCAGTCGGGACAGCTTTAACTATGGCTACACCTTC
TRBJ1-3,TRBV20-1,NA,few,CSARDSRGSSGNTIYF,TGCAGTGCTAGAGATTCCAGGGGAAGCTCTGGAAACACCATATATTTT
TRBJ1-5,TRBV24-1,NA,few,CATSASKGTPNQPQHF,TGTGCCACCAGTGCTTCCAAAGGGACACCGAATCAGCCCCAGCATTTT
TRBJ2-3,TRBV2,TRBD2,NA,CASSEASGGVDTQYF,TGTGCCAGCAGTGAAGCTAGCGGGGGTGTAGATACGCAGTATTTT
TRBJ2-1,TRBV28,TRBD2,NA,CASRVAGASSYNEQFF,TGTGCCAGCAGGGTAGCGGGGGCAAGCTCCTACAATGAGCAGTTCTTC
TRBJ2-5,TRBV6-1,NA,few,CASTGTVPGAQYF,TGTGCCAGCACCGGGACGGTGCCGGGGGCCCAGTACTTC
TRBJ2-3,TRBV6-2/TRBV6-3,NA,few,CASSYGDDTQYF,TGTGCCAGCAGTTACGGGGACGATACGCAGTATTTT
TRBJ2-5,TRBV7-2,NA,NA,CASSLALNMQGKTQYF,TGTGCCAGCAGCTTAGCGCTAAATATGCAGGGAAAGACCCAGTACTTC
TRBJ2-7,TRBV5-4,NA,NA,CASSPYSSYEQYF,TGTGCCAGCTCACCTTATAGCTCCTACGAGCAGTACTTC
TRBJ2-7,TRBV7-2,TRBD1,few,CASSSLSLRDRGFEQYF,TGTGCCAGCAGCTCGCTTTCCCTCCGGGACAGGGGATTCGAGCAGTACTTC
TRBJ2-5,TRBV20-1,TRBD2,few,CSARDSGGGRRETQYF,TGCAGTGCTAGAGATTCGGGGGGGGGCCGGCGGGAGACCCAGTACTTC
TRBJ1-5,TRBV7-9,TRBD1,NA,CASSLTGAGSNQPQHF,TGTGCCAGCAGCTTGACAGGGGCTGGTAGCAATCAGCCCCAGCATTTT
TRBJ1-6,TRBV7-9,NA,NA,CASSLARVGDSPLHF,TGTGCCAGCAGCTTGGCCCGGGTGGGGGATTCACCCCTCCACTTT
TRBJ2-7,TRBV28,NA,NA,CASLDAEAYEQYF,TGTGCCAGCCTGGACGCTGAGGCCTACGAGCAGTACTTC